This T cell receptor beta chain was sequenced during a study of cytomegalovirus exposure and HLA in healthy donors. Across the whole study: Drawn from HLA-typed donors, about 82 million unique TCRs were held in an early data release.

Worth noting for this clone: Its cognate antigen is unknown.

Study conclusions and caveats: CMV serostatus was the only immune exposure information that was available. Sequence variants that were highly shared formed a cluster that was likely a sequencing artifact.

The PCR was carried out with 60 Vbeta primers and 13 Jbeta primers. Profiled with immunoSEQ multiplex PCR; TCRdb holds only in-frame clones, not every one. Of about 120,000 clones listed, around 61% are singletons. Sequenced material: PBMCs. This clonotype originated in a woman in her 30s in good health and CMV-seronegative.

The CDR3 protein is CASSRSGSSYNEQFF. CDR3 nucleotides: TGTGCCAGCAGCCGTAGCGGGAGCTCCTACAATGAGCAGTTCTTC. The chain combines TRBV5-4 with TRBJ2-1; 9 bases map to TRBD2. CDR1 is SGHNT and CDR2 is YYREEE in the germline V gene (reference sequence). Unmatched junction bases numbered 2, after V lost 4 bases and J lost 0 bases. This CDR3 is built from 15 residues.